The rows below give T cell receptor beta chains drawn from one sample of a study of early T cells in non-severe SARS-CoV-2 infection. In TCRdb, the 5' RACE reads were re-called with MiXCR into one record per CDR3 protein. The profile shows 80,000 to 95,000 distinct CDR3 sequences, roughly 14% of them singletons. Sequencing input: whole blood. All receptors derive from an adult who was a healthcare worker with PCR-confirmed SARS-CoV-2 infection or an uninfected control (not recorded which). CDR3s include the opening cysteine and the closing phenylalanine or tryptophan. The D gene is left open where the match is weak. Size values are once, few and many counts, or a class for expanded clones, and some rows have none.

v_gene	abundance	d_gene	j_gene	CDR3nt	CDR3aa
TRBV4-2	few	-	TRBJ1-6	TGTGCCAGCAGCCAAGATTCCGTGGGGAAAAGGTCACCCCTCCACTTT	CASSQDSVGKRSPLHF
TRBV30	many	-	TRBJ1-3	TGTGCCTGGAGCAGACAGGACTCTGGAAACACCATATATTTT	CAWSRQDSGNTIYF
TRBV27	-	-	TRBJ2-4	TGTGCCAGCAGTTTATCGGCCAGCCTAGCCAAAAACATTCAGTACTTC	CASSLSASLAKNIQYF
TRBV3-1	-	-	TRBJ2-1	TGTGCCAGCAGCCCGCCACAGGCCCTCAATGAGCAGTTCTTC	CASSPPQALNEQFF
TRBV6-1	-	-	TRBJ1-2	TGTGCCAGCAGTGAACTTGGACCGGTCTATGGCTACACCTTC	CASSELGPVYGYTF
TRBV10-3	few	TRBD1	TRBJ2-1	TGTGCCATCAGTGATCCAAGGACAGGGAGGCCCGGAGAGCAGTTCTTC	CAISDPRTGRPGEQFF
TRBV7-2	-	-	TRBJ1-3	TGTGCCAGCAGCTTAATTGGCTCTGGAAACACCATATATTTT	CASSLIGSGNTIYF
TRBV28	many	TRBD1	TRBJ1-5	TGTGCCAGCAGCCAGACAGGGGTTAGCAATCAGCCCCAGCATTTT	CASSQTGVSNQPQHF
TRBV4-1	-	-	TRBJ2-5	TGCGCCAGCAGCCAAATCTACGTTGTAGAGACCCAGTACTTC	CASSQIYVVETQYF
TRBV5-4	-	TRBD1	TRBJ2-2	TGTGCCAGCAGCTTTAACATCGGGACAGGACGCAATCGGCGAGAGGAGCTGTTTTTT	CASSFNIGTGRNRREELFF
TRBV6-1	-	TRBD1	TRBJ1-3	TGTGCCAGCAGTGAATTTGGGCAGGGGGACCCCGGAAACACCATATATTTT	CASSEFGQGDPGNTIYF